This T cell receptor beta chain was observed in a study of blood T cell repertoires in COVID-19. Study overall: Some COVID-19 samples were acute and others convalescent; all came from the United States, Italy and Spain.

Original processing methods: Reference gene primer amplification gave nucleated cell count estimates. The repertoire was sequenced with immunoSEQ multiplex PCR; TCRdb's copy has only in-frame clones and lacks some. V and J calls and clone size are copied from that table; D and trimming were computed from the DNA. The sample has 150,000 to 200,000 clones, more than 80% seen once. The CDR3 is made up of 15 amino acids. The V segment lost 0 bases and the J segment 9 bases; nucleotides outside the gene matches: 6. Germline lookup yields CDR1 SGDLS and CDR2 YYNGEE. The rearrangement joins TRBV9 to TRBJ1-2, with TRBD1 identical over 12 bases. The TCR sequence derives from a man aged 50-59 years with acute or convalescent COVID-19. The sample was peripheral blood. The CDR3 protein is CASSVEGTGGRSYTF. CDR3 bases: TGTGCCAGCAGCGTAGAGGGGACAGGGGGCAGGAGCTACACCTTC.